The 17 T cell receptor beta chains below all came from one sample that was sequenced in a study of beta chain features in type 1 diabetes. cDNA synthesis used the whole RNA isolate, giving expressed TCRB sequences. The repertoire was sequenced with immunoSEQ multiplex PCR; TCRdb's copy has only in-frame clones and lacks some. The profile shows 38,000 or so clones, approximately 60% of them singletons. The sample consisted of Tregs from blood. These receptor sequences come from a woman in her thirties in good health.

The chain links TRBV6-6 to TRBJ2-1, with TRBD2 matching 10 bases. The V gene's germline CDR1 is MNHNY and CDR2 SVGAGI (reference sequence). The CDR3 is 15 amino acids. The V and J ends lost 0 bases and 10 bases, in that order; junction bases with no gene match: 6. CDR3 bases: TGTGCCAGCAGTTACTCGCTAGCGGGAGAGTGGGAGCAGTTCTTC. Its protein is CASSYSLAGEWEQFF.

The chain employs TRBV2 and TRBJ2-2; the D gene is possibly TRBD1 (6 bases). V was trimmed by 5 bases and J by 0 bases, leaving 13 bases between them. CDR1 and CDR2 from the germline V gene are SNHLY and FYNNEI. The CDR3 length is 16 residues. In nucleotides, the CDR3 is TGTGCCAGCAGTTGGACAGCTTTCGCGAACACCGGGGAGCTGTTTTTT. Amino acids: CASSWTAFANTGELFF.

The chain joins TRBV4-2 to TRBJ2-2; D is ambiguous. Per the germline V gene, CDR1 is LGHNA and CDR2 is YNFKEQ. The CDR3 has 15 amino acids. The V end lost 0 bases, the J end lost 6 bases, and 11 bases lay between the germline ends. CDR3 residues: CASSQDFGYPGELFF. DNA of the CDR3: TGTGCCAGCAGCCAAGATTTCGGGTACCCCGGGGAGCTGTTTTTT.

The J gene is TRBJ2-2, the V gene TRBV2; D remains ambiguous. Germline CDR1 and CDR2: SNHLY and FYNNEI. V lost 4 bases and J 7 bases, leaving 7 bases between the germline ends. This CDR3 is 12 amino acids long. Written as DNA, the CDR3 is TGTGCCAGCAGTGGGTCGGGCGGGGAGCTGTTTTTT. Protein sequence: CASSGSGGELFF.

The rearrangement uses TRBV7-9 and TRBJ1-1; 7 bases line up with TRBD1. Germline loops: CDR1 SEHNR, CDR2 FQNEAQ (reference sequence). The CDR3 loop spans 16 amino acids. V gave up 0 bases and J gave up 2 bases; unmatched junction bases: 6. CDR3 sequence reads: CASSLAPWDRNTEAFF. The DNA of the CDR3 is TGTGCCAGCAGCTTAGCGCCCTGGGACAGAAACACTGAAGCTTTCTTT.

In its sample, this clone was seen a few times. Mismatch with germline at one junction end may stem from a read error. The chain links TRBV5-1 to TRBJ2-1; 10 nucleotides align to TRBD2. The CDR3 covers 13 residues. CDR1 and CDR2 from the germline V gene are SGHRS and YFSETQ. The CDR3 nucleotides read TGTGCCAGCAGCTTGCTTCTAGCGGGAGATCCGTTCTTC. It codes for CASSLLLAGDPFF.

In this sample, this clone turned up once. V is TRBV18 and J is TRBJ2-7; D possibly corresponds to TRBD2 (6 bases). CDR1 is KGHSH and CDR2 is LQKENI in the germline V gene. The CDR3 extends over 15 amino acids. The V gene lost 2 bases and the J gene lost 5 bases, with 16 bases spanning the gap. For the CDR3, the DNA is TGTGCCAGCTCACCATTCCTGACTAGAAGTCACGAGCAGTACTTC. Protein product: CASSPFLTRSHEQYF.

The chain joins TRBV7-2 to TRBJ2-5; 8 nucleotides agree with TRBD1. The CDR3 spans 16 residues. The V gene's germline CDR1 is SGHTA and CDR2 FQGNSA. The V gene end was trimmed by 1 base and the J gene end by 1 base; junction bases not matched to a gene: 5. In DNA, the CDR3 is TGTGCCAGCAGCTTAGGAGGGACAGGTCTCCAAGAGACCCAGTACTTC. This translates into CASSLGGTGLQETQYF.

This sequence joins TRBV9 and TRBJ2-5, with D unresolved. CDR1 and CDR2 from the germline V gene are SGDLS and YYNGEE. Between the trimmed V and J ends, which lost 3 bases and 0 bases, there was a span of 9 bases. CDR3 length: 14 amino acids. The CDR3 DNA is TGTGCCAGCAGCGCAAACGGGTACCAAGAGACCCAGTACTTC. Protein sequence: CASSANGYQETQYF.

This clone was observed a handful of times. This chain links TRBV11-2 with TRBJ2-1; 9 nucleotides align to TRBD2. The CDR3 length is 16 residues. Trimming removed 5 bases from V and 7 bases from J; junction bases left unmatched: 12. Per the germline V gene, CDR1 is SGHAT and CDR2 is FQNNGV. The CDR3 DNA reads TGTGCCAGCAGCCCTCGGGGGGCGGGAGGGTCAAATGAGCAGTTCTTC. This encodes CASSPRGAGGSNEQFF. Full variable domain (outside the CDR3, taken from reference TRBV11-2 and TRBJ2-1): EAGVAQSPRYKIIEKRQSVAFWCNPISGHATLYWYQQILGQGPKLLIQFQNNGVVDDSQLPKDRFSAERLKGVDSTLKIQPAKLEDSAVYLCASSPRGAGGSNEQFFGPGTRLTVL.

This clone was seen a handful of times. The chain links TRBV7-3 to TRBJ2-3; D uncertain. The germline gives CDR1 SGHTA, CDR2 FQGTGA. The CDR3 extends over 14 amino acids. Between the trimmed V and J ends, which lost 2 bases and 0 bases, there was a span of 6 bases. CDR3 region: CASSLGFSTDTQYF. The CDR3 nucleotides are TGTGCCAGCAGCTTAGGCTTTAGCACAGATACGCAGTATTTT.

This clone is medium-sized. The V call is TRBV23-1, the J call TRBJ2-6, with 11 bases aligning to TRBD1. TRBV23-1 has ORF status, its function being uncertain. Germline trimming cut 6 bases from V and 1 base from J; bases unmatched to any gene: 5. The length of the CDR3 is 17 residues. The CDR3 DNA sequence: TGCGCCAGCAGACCGGGACAGGGGGTTTCTGGGGCCAACGTCCTGACTTTC. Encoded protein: CASRPGQGVSGANVLTF.

The CDR3 region has the DNA TGCGCCAGCAGCCCCCACGGGAGCGGTAGCACAGATACGCAGTATTTT. Its translation: CASSPHGSGSTDTQYF. The gene calls are TRBV5-1 and TRBJ2-3; a possible D gene is TRBD2 (6 bases). CDR1 is SGHRS, CDR2 YFSETQ, per germline. V was clipped by 4 bases and J by 0 bases, with 15 bases between them. CDR3 size: 16 residues.

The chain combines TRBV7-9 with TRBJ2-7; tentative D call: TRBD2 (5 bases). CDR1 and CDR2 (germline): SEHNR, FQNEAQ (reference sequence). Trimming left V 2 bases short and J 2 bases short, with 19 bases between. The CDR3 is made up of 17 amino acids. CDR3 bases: TGTGCCAGCAGCTTACTCGGGATAAGTGGCTCTACCTACGAGCAGTACTTC. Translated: CASSLLGISGSTYEQYF. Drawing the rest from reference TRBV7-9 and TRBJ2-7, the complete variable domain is DTGVSQNPRHKITKRGQNVTFRCDPISEHNRLYWYRQTLGQGPEFLTYFQNEAQLEKSRLLSDRFSAERPKGSFSTLEIQRTEQGDSAMYLCASSLLGISGSTYEQYFGPGTRLTVT.

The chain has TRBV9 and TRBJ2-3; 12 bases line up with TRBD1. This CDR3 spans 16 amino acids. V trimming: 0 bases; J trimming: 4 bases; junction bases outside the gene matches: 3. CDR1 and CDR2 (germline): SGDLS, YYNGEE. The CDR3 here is CASSVVGDRGPDTQYF. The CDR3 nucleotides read TGTGCCAGCAGCGTAGTAGGGGACAGGGGGCCAGATACGCAGTATTTT.

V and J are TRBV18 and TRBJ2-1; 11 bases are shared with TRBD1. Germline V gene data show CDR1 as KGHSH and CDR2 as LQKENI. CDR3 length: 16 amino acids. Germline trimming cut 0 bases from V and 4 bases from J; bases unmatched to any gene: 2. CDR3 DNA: TGTGCCAGCTCACCACCGGACAGGGGGCTTTACAATGAGCAGTTCTTC. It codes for CASSPPDRGLYNEQFF. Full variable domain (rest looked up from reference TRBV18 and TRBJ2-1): NAGVMQNPRHLVRRRGQEARLRCSPMKGHSHVYWYRQLPEEGLKFMVYLQKENIIDESGMPKERFSAEFPKEGPSILRIQQVVRGDSAAYFCASSPPDRGLYNEQFFGPGTRLTVL.

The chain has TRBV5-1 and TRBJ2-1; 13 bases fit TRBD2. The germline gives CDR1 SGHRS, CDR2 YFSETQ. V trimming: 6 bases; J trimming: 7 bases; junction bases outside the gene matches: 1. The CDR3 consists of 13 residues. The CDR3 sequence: CASTGLAGNEQFF. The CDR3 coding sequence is TGCGCCAGCACGGGACTAGCGGGGAATGAGCAGTTCTTC.